Listed below are T cell receptor beta chains from one sample, sequenced in a study of identifying expanded T cells in peripheral blood. Data came from immunoSEQ multiplex PCR; TCRdb stores just in-frame clones and leaves some out. The profile shows 45,000 to 60,000 clones, approximately 83% of them singletons. The source material was blood. The receptor set was obtained from a person aged 18-69 years in good health. The conserved cysteine and the conserved F or W are not part of the CDR3 here. The order of the fields is V gene, CDR3 protein.

V gene: TRBV5-1
CDR3 protein: ASSTGGGTDTQY

V gene: TRBV9
CDR3 protein: ASSGTGGSAGGLTDTQY

V gene: TRBV6-1
CDR3 protein: ASGLAGGTQY

V gene: TRBV11-3
CDR3 protein: ASSLGLKNEKLF

V gene: TRBV5-4
CDR3 protein: ASSLEWGNTEAF

V gene: TRBV11-2
CDR3 protein: ASSPGLAGVLYEQY

V gene: TRBV19
CDR3 protein: ASSSGTGEGYGYT

V gene: TRBV30
CDR3 protein: AGDRGSYEQY

V gene: TRBV4-3
CDR3 protein: ASSRSNSEQY

V gene: TRBV5-1
CDR3 protein: ASRSTAVSGTEAF

V gene: TRBV9
CDR3 protein: ASSPTRGPNTEAF

V gene: TRBV30
CDR3 protein: AWSGQGYTEAF

V gene: TRBV5-4
CDR3 protein: ASSLASGSTGELF

V gene: TRBV5-1
CDR3 protein: ASSVDARAARVAF

V gene: TRBV5-1
CDR3 protein: ASSGTGTSYNEQF

V gene: TRBV25-1
CDR3 protein: ASSEFSSGSTDTQY

V gene: TRBV18
CDR3 protein: ASSPLAEQY

V gene: TRBV5-1
CDR3 protein: ASSPVGSQQETQY

V gene: TRBV7-9
CDR3 protein: ASSPGLAGVADTQY

V gene: TRBV7-2
CDR3 protein: ASRPPGPNYEQY

V gene: TRBV27
CDR3 protein: ASSLHPSGSQDEQF

V gene: TRBV9
CDR3 protein: ASSVGRGRTSGANVLT

V gene: TRBV4-3
CDR3 protein: ASSQAVSQGVPDTQY

V gene: TRBV7-8
CDR3 protein: ASSLAQANYGYT

V gene: TRBV15
CDR3 protein: ATSRDRGSTNEKLF

V gene: TRBV2
CDR3 protein: ASGGQGYSPLH

V gene: TRBV7-3
CDR3 protein: ASTIDRGRELF

V gene: TRBV9
CDR3 protein: ASTDGLDSGNTIY

V gene: TRBV7-2
CDR3 protein: ASSLLAGGTDTQY

V gene: TRBV12-5
CDR3 protein: ASGQDQPQH

V gene: TRBV27
CDR3 protein: ASSLLVGDRNNEQF

V gene: TRBV7-9
CDR3 protein: ASSLELTANNQPQH

V gene: TRBV7-6
CDR3 protein: ASSPRGTHPY

V gene: TRBV6-6
CDR3 protein: ASGAKERGKNIQY

V gene: TRBV4-1
CDR3 protein: ASSHTGTGDTDTQY

V gene: TRBV11-3
CDR3 protein: ASSSSGEFRETQY

V gene: TRBV4-1
CDR3 protein: ASSLLAGAFGEQF

V gene: TRBV4-1
CDR3 protein: ASSQVAGFEQY

V gene: TRBV11-2
CDR3 protein: ASSQTGTSGPSSYEQY

V gene: TRBV19
CDR3 protein: ASNARGGLSGNTIY

V gene: TRBV5-1
CDR3 protein: ASSLAGTGFAGANVLT

V gene: TRBV19
CDR3 protein: ASSIDQSSSYNEQF

V gene: TRBV7-8
CDR3 protein: ASSQNGQAIFGNTIY

V gene: TRBV6-5
CDR3 protein: ASSYLQGRLRYGYT

V gene: TRBV5-6
CDR3 protein: ASKMDYRANYGYT

V gene: TRBV6-1
CDR3 protein: ASNTKGGGNSPLH

V gene: TRBV7-3
CDR3 protein: ASSLGQGGNYGYT

V gene: TRBV11-1
CDR3 protein: ASSFSGTGNTEAF

V gene: TRBV27
CDR3 protein: ASSLSYGGPYEQY

V gene: TRBV5-4
CDR3 protein: ASSLDGRGGETQY

V gene: TRBV7-2
CDR3 protein: ASRKSAANTGELF

V gene: TRBV23-1
CDR3 protein: ASSHRAHTEAF

V gene: TRBV7-9
CDR3 protein: ASSRVTGESYGYT

V gene: TRBV11-2
CDR3 protein: ASSGQSQGYGYT

V gene: TRBV11-2
CDR3 protein: ASSLEGFETSVNEQF

V gene: TRBV6-1
CDR3 protein: ASTRASGGNQPQH

V gene: TRBV5-4
CDR3 protein: ASSLPPLYNEQF

V gene: TRBV19
CDR3 protein: ASSIPMGSYNEQF

V gene: TRBV18
CDR3 protein: ASSPGANTEAF